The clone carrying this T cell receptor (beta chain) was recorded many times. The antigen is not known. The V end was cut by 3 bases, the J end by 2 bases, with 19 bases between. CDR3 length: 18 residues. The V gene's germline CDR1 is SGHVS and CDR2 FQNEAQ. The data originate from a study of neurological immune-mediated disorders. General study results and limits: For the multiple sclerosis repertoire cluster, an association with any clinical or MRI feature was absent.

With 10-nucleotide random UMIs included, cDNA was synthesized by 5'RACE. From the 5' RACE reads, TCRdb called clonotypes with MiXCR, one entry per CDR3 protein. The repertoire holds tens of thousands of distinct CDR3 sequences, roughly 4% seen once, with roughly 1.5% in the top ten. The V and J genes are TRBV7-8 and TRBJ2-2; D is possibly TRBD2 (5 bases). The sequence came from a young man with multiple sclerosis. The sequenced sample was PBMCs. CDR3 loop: CASSLIPGLTLNTGELFF. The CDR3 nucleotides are TGTGCCAGCAGCTTGATTCCCGGACTTACTTTAAACACCGGGGAGCTGTTTTTT.